Sequencing of this T cell receptor beta chain was carried out in a study of spatial heterogeneity in lung cancer. Across the study: Sequencing covered available follow-up PBMC samples collected a median of approximately 2 years after resection. For the average unique TCR and UMI combination, more than 9.5 occurrences appeared in raw reads.

This clonotype was counted a few times. The time point here: blood at routine non-recurrence follow-up after resection. Whole RNA, isolated from tumor, nontumor lung or frozen PBMC, was sequenced without prior sorting. The V gene's germline CDR1 is LGHNA and CDR2 YSLEER. The CDR3 totals 13 residues. The V gene lost 1 base and the J gene lost 4 bases, with 7 bases spanning the gap. TCR cDNA molecules were tagged individually, and each one carried a unique molecular identifier. TCRdb itself ran the 5' RACE reads through MiXCR, one entry per CDR3 protein. Here the sample spans 10,000 to 14,000 distinct CDR3 sequences, 9.5% to 13% being singletons.

This receptor was taken from a female donor with early-stage non-small cell lung cancer. The material sequenced was PBMCs, taken at follow-up. This chain uses TRBV4-3 with TRBJ1-2; D is possibly TRBD1 (5 bases). Here the CDR3 DNA reads TGCGCCAGCAGCCAAGGGGACGTCTATGGCTACACCTTC. Amino acids: CASSQGDVYGYTF.